One and the same sample provided the 5 T cell receptor beta chains below, sequenced in a study of cytomegalovirus exposure and HLA in healthy donors. PCR primers comprised 60 Vbeta and 13 Jbeta primers. This table comes from immunoSEQ multiplex PCR, and its TCRdb copy is limited to in-frame clones, with some not included. Of approximately 170,000 clones detected, 85% appear once; the ten largest clones hold over 2%. The sample consisted of PBMCs. Receptors originate from a man aged 25 to 40 in good health and CMV-seropositive.

The chain has TRBV11-2 and TRBJ2-2; D remains ambiguous. The CDR3 has 13 residues. V dropped 5 bases and J dropped 5 bases, with 9 bases sitting between them. Germline V gene sequence: CDR1 SGHAT, CDR2 FQNNGV. CDR3: CASSTTGTGELFF. The DNA of the CDR3 is TGTGCCAGCAGCACAACCGGGACCGGGGAGCTGTTTTTT.

The chain is built from TRBV7-6 and TRBJ1-3; 9 bases match TRBD1. CDR3 length: 18 residues. V shed 5 bases and J 4 bases; nucleotides not matched to a gene: 15. Germline CDR1 SGHVS, CDR2 FNYEAQ. The CDR3 protein is CASSLLSRDRVGGNTIYF. The CDR3 nucleotides read TGTGCCAGCAGCCTCCTGTCCCGGGACAGGGTTGGAGGAAACACCATATATTTT.

The gene calls are TRBV6-5 and TRBJ2-7; tentatively, D is TRBD1 (6 bases). The CDR3 has 12 amino acids. Trimming cost V 0 bases and J 11 bases, with 11 bases left between them. Germline V gene sequence: CDR1 MNHEY, CDR2 SVGAGI. CDR3 coding DNA: TGTGCCAGCAGTTACTCGGGACAACTAAAGTACTTC. This translates into CASSYSGQLKYF.

About this clone itself: The same CDR3 arises from other DNA sequences in this sample as well. J is TRBJ2-1 and V is TRBV9; 9 positions agree with TRBD2. This CDR3 has 15 amino acids. The germline V gene has CDR1 SGDLS and CDR2 YYNGEE. With V trimmed by 2 bases and J by 3 bases, 3 bases remained unmatched. The CDR3, as DNA: TGTGCCAGCAGCGTTAGCGGGAGCATCTACAATGAGCAGTTCTTC. This encodes CASSVSGSIYNEQFF.

This clone appeared a few times. The chain recombines TRBV10-3 with TRBJ2-1; no definite D call. The germline V gene has CDR1 ENHRY and CDR2 SYGVKD. This CDR3 comprises 13 residues. Trimming shortened V by 4 bases and J by 6 bases, and 10 bases separated the two germline ends. CDR3 in DNA: TGTGCCATCAGTGGACTGCAGTCCAATGAGCAGTTCTTC. This encodes CAISGLQSNEQFF.